This TCR beta chain was recovered during a study of PD-L1 blockade in urothelial cancer. This CDR3 has 14 amino acids. V trimming: 5 bases; J trimming: 6 bases; junction bases outside the gene matches: 7. Germline V CDR1 and CDR2: SGHRS, YFSETQ. Measured with immunoSEQ multiplex PCR; TCRdb has only the in-frame clones, and not every one. The table lists 50,000 or so clones, 70% to 90% of them singletons. The TCR sequence derives from a man aged 55 to 70 with urothelial cancer. This chain connects TRBV5-1 to TRBJ2-7; 11 positions match TRBD2. Sequencing used PBMCs, obtained around atezolizumab (anti-PD-L1) treatment. CDR3: CASRSSGTSGEQYF. Written as DNA, the CDR3 is TGCGCCAGCAGGTCCTCCGGGACTAGCGGCGAGCAGTACTTC.